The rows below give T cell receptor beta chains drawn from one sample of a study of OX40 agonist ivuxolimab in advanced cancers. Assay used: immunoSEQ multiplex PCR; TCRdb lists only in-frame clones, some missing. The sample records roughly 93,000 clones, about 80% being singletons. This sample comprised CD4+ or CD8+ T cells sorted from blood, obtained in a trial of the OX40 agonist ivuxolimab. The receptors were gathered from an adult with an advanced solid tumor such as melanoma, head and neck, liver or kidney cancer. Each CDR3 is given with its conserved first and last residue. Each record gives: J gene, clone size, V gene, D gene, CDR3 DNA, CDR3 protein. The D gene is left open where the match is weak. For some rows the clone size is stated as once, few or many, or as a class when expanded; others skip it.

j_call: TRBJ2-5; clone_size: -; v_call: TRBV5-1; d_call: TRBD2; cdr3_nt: TGCGCCAGCAGCTTGGCCGGGACTAGCGGGAGTGAGACCCAGTACTTC; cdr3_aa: CASSLAGTSGSETQYF
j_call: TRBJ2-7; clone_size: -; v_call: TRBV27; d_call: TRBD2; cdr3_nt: TGTGCCAGCAGCGGGGGGTGGCAGTTAGGTCTCGAGCAGTACTTC; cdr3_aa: CASSGGWQLGLEQYF
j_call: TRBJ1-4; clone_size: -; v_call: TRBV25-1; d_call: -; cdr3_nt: TGTGCCAGCAGTGAATATCCGGGGGGGCGCGGGGCTAATGAAAAACTGTTTTTT; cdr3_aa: CASSEYPGGRGANEKLFF
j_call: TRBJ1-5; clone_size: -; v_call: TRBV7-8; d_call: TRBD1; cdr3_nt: TGTGCCAGCAGCCGGGACAGGGGGCCGAATCAGCCCCAGCATTTT; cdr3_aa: CASSRDRGPNQPQHF
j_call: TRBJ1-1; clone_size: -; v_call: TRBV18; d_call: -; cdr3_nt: TGTGCCAGCTCACCACAGGATAACACTGAAGCTTTCTTT; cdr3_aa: CASSPQDNTEAFF
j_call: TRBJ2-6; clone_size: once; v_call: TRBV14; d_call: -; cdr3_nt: TGTGCCAGCGACCCGGGGGGGGCCAACGTCCTGACTTTC; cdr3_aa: CASDPGGANVLTF
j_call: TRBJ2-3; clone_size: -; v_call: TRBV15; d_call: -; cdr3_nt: TGTGCCACCACTAATAAGCGGGACAGACTTTCGGATACGCAGTATTTT; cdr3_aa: CATTNKRDRLSDTQYF
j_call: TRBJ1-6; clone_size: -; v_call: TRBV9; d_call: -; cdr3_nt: TGTGCCAGCAGCGTAGAAGATAATTCACCCCTCCACTTT; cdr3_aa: CASSVEDNSPLHF
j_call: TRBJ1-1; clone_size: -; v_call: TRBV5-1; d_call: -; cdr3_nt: TGCGCCAGCAGCGGGGGGAGCGCGAACACTGAAGCTTTCTTT; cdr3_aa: CASSGGSANTEAFF
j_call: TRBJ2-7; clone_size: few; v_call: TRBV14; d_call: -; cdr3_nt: TGTGCCAGCAGCCAGACGGCTCTAAGCGAGCAGTACTTC; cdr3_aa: CASSQTALSEQYF
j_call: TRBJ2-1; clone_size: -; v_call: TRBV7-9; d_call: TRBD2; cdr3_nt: TGTGCCAGCAGCTTTATCGGGTCGCTAGCGGGTCACAATGAGCAGTTCTTC; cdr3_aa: CASSFIGSLAGHNEQFF
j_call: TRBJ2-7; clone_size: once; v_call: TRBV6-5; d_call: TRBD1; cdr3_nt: TGTGCCAGCAGTTACGAGGCAGGGGGCTACGAGCAGTACTTC; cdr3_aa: CASSYEAGGYEQYF
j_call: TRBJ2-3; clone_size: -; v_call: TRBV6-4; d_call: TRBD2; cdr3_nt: TGTGCCAGCAGTGACAAGGGAGCGGGGGACACAGATACGCAGTATTTT; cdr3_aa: CASSDKGAGDTDTQYF
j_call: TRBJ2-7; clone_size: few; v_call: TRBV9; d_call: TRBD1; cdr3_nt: TGTGCCAGCAGCCCGACCGGACAGGGTTACGAGCAGTACTTC; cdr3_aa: CASSPTGQGYEQYF
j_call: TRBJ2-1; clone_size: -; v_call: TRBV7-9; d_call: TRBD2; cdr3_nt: TGTGCCAGCAGCCAAGGACTAGCGGTCTACAATGAGCAGTTCTTC; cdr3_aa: CASSQGLAVYNEQFF
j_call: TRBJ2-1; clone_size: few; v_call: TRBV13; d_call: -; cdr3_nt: TGTGCCAGCAGCGCCCGCGGGCGGATCGGTGAGCAGTTCTTC; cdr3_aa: CASSARGRIGEQFF
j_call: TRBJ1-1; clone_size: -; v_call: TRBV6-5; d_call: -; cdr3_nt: TGTGCCAGCAGGCCCACAGTGAACACTGAAGCTTTCTTT; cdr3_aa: CASRPTVNTEAFF
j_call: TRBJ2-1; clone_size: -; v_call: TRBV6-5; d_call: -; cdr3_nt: TGTGCCAGTACCGGGGGTAGGGGTAATGAGCAGTTCTTC; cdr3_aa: CASTGGRGNEQFF
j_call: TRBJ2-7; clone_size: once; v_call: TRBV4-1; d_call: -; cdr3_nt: TGCGCCAGCAGCCAAGGGGGGGTTGAGCAGTACTTC; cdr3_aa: CASSQGGVEQYF
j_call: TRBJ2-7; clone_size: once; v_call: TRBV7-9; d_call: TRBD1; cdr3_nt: TGTGCCAGCAGCTTAGGTTCCGGACAGGGATACGAGCAGTACTTC; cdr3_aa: CASSLGSGQGYEQYF
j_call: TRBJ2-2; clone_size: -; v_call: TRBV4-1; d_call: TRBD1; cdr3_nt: TGCGCCAGCAGCCAACCGACAGGGGGGGGCACCGGGGAGCTGTTTTTT; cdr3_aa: CASSQPTGGGTGELFF
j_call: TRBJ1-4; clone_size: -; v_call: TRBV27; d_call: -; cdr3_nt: TGTGCCAGCAGTTTAAAGACGAACCAGCGGGAAAAACTGTTTTTT; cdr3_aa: CASSLKTNQREKLFF
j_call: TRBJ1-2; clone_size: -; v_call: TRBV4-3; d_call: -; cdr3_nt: TGCGCCAGCAGCCAAGACAACAGAGACTACACCTTC; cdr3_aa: CASSQDNRDYTF
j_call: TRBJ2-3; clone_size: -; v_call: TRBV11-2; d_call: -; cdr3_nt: TGTGCCAGCAGCTTAGATCCCTCCGTCACAGATACGCAGTATTTT; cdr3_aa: CASSLDPSVTDTQYF
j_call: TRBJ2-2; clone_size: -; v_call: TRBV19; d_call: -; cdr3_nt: TGTGCCAGTAAGGCGGCAGCGAACACCGGGGAGCTGTTTTTT; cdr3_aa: CASKAAANTGELFF
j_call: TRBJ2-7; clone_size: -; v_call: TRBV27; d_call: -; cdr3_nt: TGTGCCAGCAGTCCCCATATGGAGGGTTACGCCTCGATGGGCTACGAGCAGTACTTC; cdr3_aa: CASSPHMEGYASMGYEQYF
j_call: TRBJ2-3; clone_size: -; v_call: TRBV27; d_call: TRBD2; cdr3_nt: TGTGCCAGCAGTCTCATAGCGGGAGCAGATACGCAGTATTTT; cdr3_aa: CASSLIAGADTQYF
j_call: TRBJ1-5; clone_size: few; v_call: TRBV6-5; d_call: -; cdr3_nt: TGTGCCAGCAGTTACGGGGCAGAACGTAATCAGCCCCAGCATTTT; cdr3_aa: CASSYGAERNQPQHF
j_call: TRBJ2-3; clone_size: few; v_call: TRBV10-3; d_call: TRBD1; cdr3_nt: TGTGCCATCAGAGAGACAGGGATCGGGACAGATACGCAGTATTTT; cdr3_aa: CAIRETGIGTDTQYF
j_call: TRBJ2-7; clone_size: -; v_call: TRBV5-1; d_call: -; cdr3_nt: TGCGCCAGCAGCGTCTCGGCAGCCACGCCCGAGCAGTACTTC; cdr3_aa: CASSVSAATPEQYF
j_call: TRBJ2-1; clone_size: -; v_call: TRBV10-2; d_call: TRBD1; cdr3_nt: TGCGCCAGCAGTGACCCTGGGGACAGAAACTACAATGAGCAGTTCTTC; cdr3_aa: CASSDPGDRNYNEQFF
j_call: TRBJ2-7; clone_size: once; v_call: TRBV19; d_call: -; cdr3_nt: TGTGCCAGTAGTATTCCGGGAGTGGGGTACGAGCAGTACTTC; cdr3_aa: CASSIPGVGYEQYF
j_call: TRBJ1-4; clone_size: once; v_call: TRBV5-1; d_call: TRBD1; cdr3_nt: TGCGCCAGCGGAACAGGGGGGACTAATGAAAAACTGTTTTTT; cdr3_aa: CASGTGGTNEKLFF
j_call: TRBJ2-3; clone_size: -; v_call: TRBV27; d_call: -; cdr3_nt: TGTGCCAGCAGTTTTGTGGTTTCAGGCACAGATACGCAGTATTTT; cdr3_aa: CASSFVVSGTDTQYF
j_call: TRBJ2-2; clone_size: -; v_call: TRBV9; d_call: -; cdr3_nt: TGTGCCAGCAGCGTAGATTCCGACAGCCGCACCGGGGAGCTGTTTTTT; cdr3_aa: CASSVDSDSRTGELFF
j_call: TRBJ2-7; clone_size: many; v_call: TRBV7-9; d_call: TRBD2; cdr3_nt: TGTGCCAGCAGCCCCCGGATAGCGGGGTCCTACGAGCAGTACTTC; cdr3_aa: CASSPRIAGSYEQYF
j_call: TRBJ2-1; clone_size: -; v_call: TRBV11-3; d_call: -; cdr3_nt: TGTGCCAGCAGCTTAGTTCCAGCTTCCTACAATGAGCAGTTCTTC; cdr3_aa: CASSLVPASYNEQFF
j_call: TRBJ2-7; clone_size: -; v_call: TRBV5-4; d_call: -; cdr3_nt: TGTGCCAGCAGCCTCGGACAGAAGAACTCCTACGAGCAGTACTTC; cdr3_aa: CASSLGQKNSYEQYF
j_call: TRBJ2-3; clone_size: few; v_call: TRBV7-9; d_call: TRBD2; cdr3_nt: TGTGCCAGCAGCCCTAGCGGGGGCCAGACAGATACGCAGTATTTT; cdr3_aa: CASSPSGGQTDTQYF
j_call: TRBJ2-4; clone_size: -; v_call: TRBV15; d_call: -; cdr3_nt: TGTGCCACCAGCAGCCAGGGTAGGGGACTGGGCGCCAAAAACATTCAGTACTTC; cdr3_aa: CATSSQGRGLGAKNIQYF
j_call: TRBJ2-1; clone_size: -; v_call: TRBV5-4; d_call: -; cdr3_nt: TGTGCCAGCAGCTTGGTGGATTACAATGAGCAGTTCTTC; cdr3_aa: CASSLVDYNEQFF
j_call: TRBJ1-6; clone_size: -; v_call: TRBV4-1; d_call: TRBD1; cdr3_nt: TGCGCCAGCAGCCACCAACAGGGGTTTTATTCACCCCTCCACTTT; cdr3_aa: CASSHQQGFYSPLHF
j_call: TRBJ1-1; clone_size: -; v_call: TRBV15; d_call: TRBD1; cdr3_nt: TGTGCCACCAGCGGGGACAGGGGGGACACTGAAGCTTTCTTT; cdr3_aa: CATSGDRGDTEAFF
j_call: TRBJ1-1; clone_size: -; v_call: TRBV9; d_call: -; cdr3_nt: TGTGCCAGCAGCACCCTCGACCTGAACACTGAAGCTTTCTTT; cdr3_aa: CASSTLDLNTEAFF
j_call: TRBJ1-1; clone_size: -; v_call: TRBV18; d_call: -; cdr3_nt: TGTGCCAGCTCAAGGGGGGACACTGAAGCTTTCTTT; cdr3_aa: CASSRGDTEAFF
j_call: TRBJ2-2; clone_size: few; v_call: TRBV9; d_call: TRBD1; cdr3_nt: TGTGCCAGCAGCGTAGCACAGGGGGGCGGGGAGCTGTTTTTT; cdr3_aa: CASSVAQGGGELFF
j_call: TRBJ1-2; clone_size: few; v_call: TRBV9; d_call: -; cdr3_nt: TGTGCCAGCAGCACGATCCCTAACTATGGCTACACCTTC; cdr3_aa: CASSTIPNYGYTF
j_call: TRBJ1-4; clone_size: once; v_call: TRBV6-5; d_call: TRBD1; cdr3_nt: TGTGCCAGCAGTTACTCAGGGGGCGCGGCTGAAAAACTGTTTTTT; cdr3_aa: CASSYSGGAAEKLFF
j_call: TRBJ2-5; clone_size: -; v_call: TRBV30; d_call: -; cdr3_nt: TGTGCCTGGAGTTTCGGAACCCAAGAGACCCAGTACTTC; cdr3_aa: CAWSFGTQETQYF
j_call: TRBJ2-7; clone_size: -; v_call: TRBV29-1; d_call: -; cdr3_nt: TGCAGCGTTCTCCAGGATGCATCCTACGAGCAGTACTTC; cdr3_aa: CSVLQDASYEQYF
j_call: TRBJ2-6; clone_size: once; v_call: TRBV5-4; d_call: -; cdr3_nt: TGTGCCAGCAGCTTGGTCAACTCTGGGGCCAACGTCCTGACTTTC; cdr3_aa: CASSLVNSGANVLTF
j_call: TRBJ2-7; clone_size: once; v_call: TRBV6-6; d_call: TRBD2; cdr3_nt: TGTGCCAGCAGTTACCTAGCGGGGAGCTCCTACGAGCAGTACTTC; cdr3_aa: CASSYLAGSSYEQYF